One and the same sample provided the 8 T cell receptor beta chains below, sequenced in a study of cytomegalovirus exposure and HLA in healthy donors. It was with 60 Vbeta and 13 Jbeta primers that the PCR ran. Using immunoSEQ multiplex PCR, the repertoire was profiled, and TCRdb retains in-frame clones only, with some absent. The sample yields 150,000 or so clones, around four fifths seen once. Sequencing was done on a sample of PBMCs. All receptors derive from a man between 25 and 39 years old in good health and CMV-seropositive.

This clone was seen a single time. The chain uses TRBV6-5 and TRBJ2-5; 9 nucleotides align to TRBD1. The CDR3 sequence is 15 residues long. CDR1 is MNHEY and CDR2 is SVGAGI in the germline V gene. V lost 6 bases and J lost 2; bases outside the gene matches: 7. The CDR3 protein is CASSPGQGLQETQYF. The CDR3 nucleotides read TGTGCCAGCAGCCCCGGACAGGGGCTACAAGAGACCCAGTACTTC.

This clone appeared a single time. This sequence joins TRBV6-5 and TRBJ2-5; D may be TRBD2 (5 bases). The last part of the DNA fits TRBJ2-7 better; the J call may be wrong. CDR1 and CDR2 from the germline V gene are MNHEY and SVGAGI. This CDR3 spans 14 amino acids. The CDR3 region is CASSYRIEGDEQYF. CDR3 bases: TGTGCCAGCAGTTACAGGATCGAGGGAGACGAGCAGTACTTC.

V gene TRBV10-3 combines with J gene TRBJ2-2; possible D gene TRBD1, 7 bases. This CDR3 has 14 residues. The V gene's germline CDR1 is ENHRY and CDR2 SYGVKD. V dropped 3 bases and J dropped 6 bases, with 11 bases sitting between them. As DNA, the CDR3 is TGTGCCATCAGTGATCAGGGGGGCGCCGGGGAGCTGTTTTTT. Translating it yields CAISDQGGAGELFF.

The chain combines TRBV19 with TRBJ2-5, with 10 bases that match TRBD2. V gave up 6 bases and J gave up 4 bases; unmatched junction bases: 8. Germline V gives CDR1 LNHDA, CDR2 SQIVND (reference sequence). CDR3 length equals 15 residues. CDR3 protein: CASRTGTSDGETQYF. The CDR3 nucleotides are TGTGCCAGTAGGACCGGGACTAGCGATGGAGAGACCCAGTACTTC.

J is TRBJ2-5 and V is TRBV10-3, with a tentative D call TRBD1 (5 bases). In germline, CDR1 is ENHRY, CDR2 SYGVKD. The CDR3 has 11 residues. V shed 8 bases and J shed 3 bases, with 7 bases lying between them. The DNA of the CDR3 is TGTGCCATCGGCAGGGAAGAGACCCAGTACTTC. Translating gives CAIGREETQYF.

The chain has TRBV19 and TRBJ1-5, with 8 bases identical to TRBD1. The CDR3 has 15 amino acids. Germline assignment: CDR1 LNHDA and CDR2 SQIVND (reference sequence). Unmatched junction bases numbered 4, after V lost 2 bases and J lost 4 bases. The chain's CDR3 is CASSIRGQGNQPQHF. As DNA, the CDR3 is TGTGCCAGTAGTATACGAGGACAGGGTAATCAGCCCCAGCATTTT.

This sequence joins TRBV28 and TRBJ1-2; 10 bases agree with TRBD1. With V trimmed by 5 bases and J by 5 bases, 8 bases remained unmatched. This CDR3 is 15 amino acids long. The V gene's germline CDR1 is MDHEN and CDR2 SYDVKM. The CDR3 loop reads CASSPGQGDRYGYTF. The CDR3 DNA reads TGTGCCAGCAGTCCCGGACAGGGGGATCGTTATGGCTACACCTTC.

V and J are TRBV28 and TRBJ1-6; no reliable D call. The CDR3 contains 11 residues. Per germline, CDR1 MDHEN and CDR2 SYDVKM. Trimming shortened V by 6 bases and J by 13 bases, and 10 bases separated the two germline ends. CDR3 region: CASRSLPPLHF. CDR3 in DNA: TGTGCCAGCAGGAGCTTGCCTCCCCTCCACTTT.